These T cell receptor beta chains were read from a single sample in a study of T-cell reconstitution after alpha-beta-depleted transplantation in children. One entry per CDR3 protein, called by TCRdb with MiXCR from the PCR reads. The table has roughly 200,000 distinct CDR3 sequences, about 11% seen once. This specimen was PBMCs, taken before TCRalphabeta/CD19-depleted stem cell transplant. The receptors here all came from a child less than two years old with acute myeloid leukemia, due to receive a stem cell transplant. CDR3s leave out the opening cysteine and the closing phenylalanine or tryptophan. Each record gives: V gene, CDR3 protein.

v_call: TRBV18; cdr3_aa: ASSPRTAGYNEQF
v_call: TRBV3-1; cdr3_aa: ASSPRDRGYGYT
v_call: TRBV25-1; cdr3_aa: ASSEVGQTLDLDTQY
v_call: TRBV6-1; cdr3_aa: ASSRRGDQPQH
v_call: TRBV11-2; cdr3_aa: ASSLDRARVYEKLF
v_call: TRBV20-1; cdr3_aa: SATEGASGYNEQF
v_call: TRBV5-6; cdr3_aa: ACSGLGSYNEQF
v_call: TRBV6-5; cdr3_aa: ASSYFSGRAHNEQF
v_call: TRBV20-1; cdr3_aa: SARATDSGRAYNEQF
v_call: TRBV5-1; cdr3_aa: ASSYRTSGSSNEQF
v_call: TRBV13; cdr3_aa: ASSLLPMGPLSIDTQY